This passage covers 10 T cell receptor beta chains from one sample sequenced in a study of blood T cell repertoires in COVID-19. Sequencing used immunoSEQ multiplex PCR; TCRdb keeps in-frame clones, though not all of them. This repertoire shows 370,000 or so clones, more than 65% found once; its top ten account for around 1.1%. Sequencing input: peripheral blood. These receptors originate from a human donor with acute or convalescent COVID-19. The donor label of this sample is uncertain.

The J gene is TRBJ1-1, the V gene TRBV7-8; D possibly corresponds to TRBD1 (6 bases). This CDR3 contains 14 residues. Germline V gene sequence: CDR1 SGHVS, CDR2 FQNEAQ. V was clipped by 5 bases and J by 5 bases, with 15 bases between them. The CDR3 DNA sequence: TGTGCCAGCAGCCCCATACAGGGAGCTACTGAAGCTTTCTTT. Encoded protein: CASSPIQGATEAFF.

This CDR3 reads CASSLSPRGIVGGAQYF. CDR3 sequence (DNA): TGTGCCAGCAGCTTATCACCGAGAGGGATAGTGGGAGGGGCCCAGTACTTC. The V call is TRBV7-2, the J call TRBJ2-5, with 7 bases fitting TRBD2. The germline V gene has CDR1 SGHTA and CDR2 FQGNSA. The CDR3 sequence is 17 residues long. J gave up 9 bases and V 2 bases, and 18 bases lay outside the gene matches.

CDR3 nucleotides: TGCAGCGTTGAAGCCCGACAGCGCACAGATACGCAGTATTTT. This sequence encodes CSVEARQRTDTQYF. The chain carries TRBV29-1 and TRBJ2-3; D is perhaps TRBD1 (5 bases). The length of the CDR3 is 14 residues. V gave up 1 base and J gave up 1 base, with 9 bases separating them. Germline assignment: CDR1 SQVTM and CDR2 ANQGSEA.

The V and J genes are TRBV29-1 and TRBJ1-2; 10 nucleotides match TRBD1. Trimming at V came to 7 bases and at J to 7 bases, leaving 9 bases not matched to a gene. The CDR3 contains 13 residues. CDR1 is SQVTM, CDR2 ANQGSEA, per germline. The CDR3 here is CSAPTGGVRGYTF. CDR3 coding DNA: TGCAGCGCCCCGACAGGGGGCGTACGTGGCTACACCTTC.

V usage is TRBV4-1 and J usage is TRBJ1-2, with TRBD1 matching 9 bases. Germline V CDR1 and CDR2: MGHRA, YSYEKL. V lost 1 base to trimming and J lost 8 bases; unmatched junction nucleotides: 5. The length of the CDR3 is 14 residues. CDR3 protein: CASSQGDRVSGYTF. DNA of the CDR3: TGCGCCAGCAGCCAAGGGGACAGGGTGTCAGGCTACACCTTC.

This sequence joins TRBV28 and TRBJ1-1, with 11 bases fitting TRBD1. Trimming cost V 6 bases and J 8 bases; bases outside gene matches: 14. Germline CDR1 and CDR2: MDHEN and SYDVKM. The length of the CDR3 is 16 residues. CDR3 region: CASSPGTGGWVMEAFF. The CDR3 DNA sequence: TGTGCCAGCAGCCCCGGGACAGGGGGTTGGGTCATGGAAGCTTTCTTT.

This clone was counted once. V gene TRBV29-1 combines with J gene TRBJ1-1; D not certain. There are 10 residues in the CDR3. The ends were cut back, 4 bases at V and 7 bases at J, with 7 bases in the middle. The germline gives CDR1 SQVTM, CDR2 ANQGSEA. The CDR3 here is CSVGRLEAFF. The CDR3 nucleotides read TGCAGCGTTGGGCGACTTGAAGCTTTCTTT.

This sequence joins TRBV7-6 and TRBJ2-6; D is unclear. CDR1 and CDR2 (germline): SGHVS, FNYEAQ. The CDR3 is 16 residues long. V lost 1 base and J 0 bases, leaving 7 bases between the germline ends. CDR3 residues: CASSLERYSGANVLTF. In DNA form, the CDR3 reads TGTGCCAGCAGCTTAGAACGGTACTCTGGGGCCAACGTCCTGACTTTC.

This clone is a singleton in its sample. The CDR3 protein is CASTEQGFGGYTF. The CDR3 DNA is TGCGCCAGCACGGAGCAGGGTTTTGGAGGCTACACCTTC. The rearrangement uses TRBV10-2 and TRBJ1-2; the D gene is possibly TRBD1 (5 bases). Germline assignment: CDR1 WSHSY and CDR2 SAAADI. This CDR3 region has 13 residues. The V end was cut by 7 bases, the J end by 8 bases, with 17 bases between.

V is TRBV7-2 and J is TRBJ2-7, with TRBD2 identical over 9 bases. This CDR3 is 17 amino acids long. Unmatched junction bases numbered 7, after V lost 1 base and J lost 0 bases. The germline gives CDR1 SGHTA, CDR2 FQGNSA. CDR3 amino acids: CASSLERTSVSSYEQYF. In DNA form, the CDR3 reads TGTGCCAGCAGCTTAGAAAGGACTAGCGTATCCTCCTACGAGCAGTACTTC. Based on the CDR3 plus reference TRBV7-2 and TRBJ2-7, the full variable domain is GAGVSQSPSNKVTEKGKDVELRCDPISGHTALYWYRQSLGQGLEFLIYFQGNSAPDKSGLPSDRFSAERTGGSVSTLTIQRTQQEDSAVYLCASSLERTSVSSYEQYFGPGTRLTVT.